This TCR beta chain was sequenced in a study of blood T cell repertoires in COVID-19. Study-level background: Samples taken during acute and convalescent COVID-19 were collected in the United States, Italy and Spain. Sources were T cells, B-cell-depleted T cells, or PBMCs; the material itself was cDNA or gDNA.

Germline V CDR1 and CDR2: SGHRS, YFSETQ. Trimming at V came to 3 bases and at J to 5 bases, leaving 8 bases not matched to a gene. CDR3 length: 14 amino acids. Original handling: Estimation of nucleated cell counts was performed using reference gene primer amplification. The data were produced by immunoSEQ multiplex PCR, yet TCRdb's version contains in-frame clones alone and is incomplete. V and J calls and clone size are given by that table; D and trimming were obtained from the DNA. The sample has about 250,000 clones; about 86% are singletons. Sequenced material: peripheral blood. The chain links TRBV5-1 to TRBJ2-7, with TRBD1 identical over 7 bases. This TCR derives from an elderly man with acute or convalescent COVID-19. Written as DNA, the CDR3 is TGCGCCAGCAGCTCGGACAGGTTTACCCACGAGCAGTACTTC. Its translation is CASSSDRFTHEQYF.